Described below is a single T cell receptor beta chain sequence and its context. There is no known antigen for this receptor. No per-base quality is available; no much larger clone lies one base away. The immunoSEQ Assay, a bias-controlled multiplex PCR, was used to amplify TCRbeta CDR3 regions from genomic DNA. As for how the authors treated the data: Within the assay, amplification of reference gene primers was used to estimate how many nucleated cells each sample contained. To quantify the absolute abundance of each unique TCRbeta CDR3 rearrangement, sequence reads were collapsed and filtered. For each sample, productive Simpson clonality was calculated by taking the square root of Simpson's diversity index across productive rearrangements. The immuneACCESS repertoire file appears here via TCRdb, limited to in-frame rearrangements. These files lack a portion of the clones; in checked studies, under half of the deficit traces to unresolved V genes, and the cause of the others is not known. The V and J calls and the clone size are those of that table, but D and trimming were determined from the DNA. The sample has approximately 190,000 clones on record, around four fifths of them singletons. Of the sample, approximately 5.4% falls within the top ten clones.

The record originates from a study of blood T cell repertoires in COVID-19 (dated by TCRdb to about 2020). For the wider study: Collaborator samples came from the United States, Italy and Spain and covered acute and convalescent phases of COVID-19. The prospective study material was composed of cDNA or gDNA derived from T cells, B-cell-depleted T cells, or PBMCs. The sample metadata nearly always contained a de-identified subject ID, COVID-19 status, age in years and sex. Where available, HLA class I and class II types were taken from metadata supplied by the sample provider and were not determined by assay-based typing. The repertoires were released in a freely available public database intended as a resource for research on the immune response to SARS-CoV-2. Samples came from the ongoing ImmuneRACE study (first 160 participants) plus 1,254 subjects from 6 global collaborators. The dataset comprised deeply sampled blood TCRbeta repertoires from subjects exposed to, actively infected with, or recovered from COVID-19.

Measured from the cysteine to the phenylalanine, the CDR3 is 15 residues long. The entry retains the CDR3 DNA only, 45 bases that are in frame from base 1. According to the germline V gene, CDR1 reads SGHRS and CDR2 reads YFSETQ. V sheds 4 bases and J sheds 4 bases, leaving 17 bases between their ends. Findings and caveats that apply to the study as a whole: The amount of clinical and demographic metadata varied by source and participant and was provided uncurated.

Whole blood was collected in K2EDTA tubes by collaborating institutions according to the institutions' own protocols. For TCRbeta analysis, collaborators shipped samples in one of three forms: frozen whole blood, isolated PBMCs, or DNA extracted from either of those sample types. Sample: peripheral blood. The chain joins TRBV5-1 to TRBJ2-5, with an unclear D gene assignment. The TCR originated in a woman aged 25 to 45 with acute or convalescent COVID-19. This receptor has the CDR3 CASSPLQPTGETQYF. The DNA is as follows: TGCGCCAGCAGCCCCCTCCAGCCGACGGGAGAGACCCAGTACTTC.